These 2 T cell receptor beta chains share one sample of origin, sequenced in a study of human thymus T cells. During corrective heart surgery, resections were taken, and the thymus tissue came from them. The method was immunoSEQ multiplex PCR; TCRdb's version includes in-frame clones alone and lacks a portion of them. The table has some 80,000 clones, nearly 98% seen once. Sample: thymus tissue. Receptor source: a boy under two years old with a congenital heart defect but otherwise immunologically healthy.

V usage is TRBV28 and J usage is TRBJ2-3; 7 bases line up with TRBD1. Per germline, CDR1 MDHEN and CDR2 SYDVKM. V shed 5 bases and J 2 bases; nucleotides not matched to a gene: 10. CDR3 length: 16 amino acids. CDR3 sequence (DNA): TGTGCCAGCAGTCCCGACCAGGGGGAACACACAGATACGCAGTATTTT. It encodes CASSPDQGEHTDTQYF.

This chain uses TRBV14 with TRBJ1-4, with D uncertain. In germline, CDR1 is SGHDN, CDR2 FVKESK. The CDR3 contains 14 residues. V was pared by 0 bases and J by 3 bases, with 5 bases between. Here the CDR3 DNA reads TGTGCCAGCAGCCAAGATCTGGCTAATGAAAAACTGTTTTTT. Its translation is CASSQDLANEKLFF.